Each of the 10 T cell receptor beta chains below was sequenced from the same sample in a study of PD-1 blockade in classical Hodgkin lymphoma. Each patient experienced a relapse that followed autologous stem cell transplantation, and brentuximab vedotin exposure varied. Measured with immunoSEQ multiplex PCR; TCRdb has only the in-frame clones, and not every one. The sample shows fewer than 25,000 clones, nearly 80% of them seen only once. Specimen: peripheral blood mononuclear cells (PBMCs), collected at baseline. The origin of the receptors is a human donor with classical Hodgkin lymphoma.

The gene calls are TRBV6-1 and TRBJ1-2; D gene unclear. Germline loops: CDR1 MNHNS, CDR2 SASEGT. CDR3 length equals 13 residues. Trimming cost V 5 bases and J 3 bases, with 10 bases left between them. The CDR3 here is CASSRIWDYGYTF. The CDR3 DNA sequence: TGTGCCAGCAGTAGAATATGGGACTATGGCTACACCTTC.

The chain recombines TRBV5-8 with TRBJ2-5, with 9 bases matching TRBD2. This CDR3 is built from 15 residues. Germline assignment: CDR1 SGHTS and CDR2 YDEGEE. V lost 1 base and J lost 11; bases outside the gene matches: 12. The CDR3 is CASSLMLGGGASQYF. The CDR3 DNA follows: TGTGCCAGCAGCTTGATGTTGGGCGGGGGGGCATCGCAGTACTTC.

This clone appeared a few times. The chain has TRBV4-1 and TRBJ2-2, with 10 bases aligning to TRBD1. Per germline, CDR1 MGHRA and CDR2 YSYEKL. V shed 5 bases, J shed 1 base, and the junction held 10 bases outside the gene matches. The CDR3 covers 18 residues. The CDR3 DNA follows: TGCGCCAGCAGCTCTAACTTCCGGGACAGGGGGAACACCGGGGAGCTGTTTTTT. Translating it yields CASSSNFRDRGNTGELFF.

The V call is TRBV7-2, the J call TRBJ2-7; D gene ambiguous. Trimming cost V 6 bases and J 2 bases, with 14 bases left between them. The CDR3 sequence is 14 residues long. Germline-derived CDR1 and CDR2 are SGHTA and FQGNSA. CDR3 nucleotides: TGTGCCAGCAGTTTAAGGCACAAAGCCTACGAGCAGTACTTC. Translating gives CASSLRHKAYEQYF.

The genes are TRBV5-1 and TRBJ2-5; 8 bases match TRBD1. Germline V gene sequence: CDR1 SGHRS, CDR2 YFSETQ. J gave up 1 base and V 2 bases, and 4 bases lay outside the gene matches. The CDR3 is 15 residues long. The DNA for the CDR3 is TGCGCCAGCAGCTTAAGGACAGGGCCCCAAGAGACCCAGTACTTC. Protein: CASSLRTGPQETQYF.

This sequence joins TRBV5-1 and TRBJ1-2; 7 bases fit TRBD1. In germline, CDR1 is SGHRS, CDR2 YFSETQ. This CDR3 is built from 13 residues. With V trimmed by 4 bases and J by 2 bases, 2 bases remained unmatched. CDR3 sequence (DNA): TGCGCCAGCAGCAGGGACAGAAACTATGGCTACACCTTC. The encoded protein is CASSRDRNYGYTF.

This clone appeared a few times. The chain joins TRBV9 to TRBJ1-2; the D is unclear. This CDR3 has 16 amino acids. Germline CDR1 SGDLS, CDR2 YYNGEE. Trimming cost V 0 bases and J 8 bases, with 20 bases left between them. CDR3 loop: CASSVVPVLQLDGYTF. The CDR3 nucleotides are TGTGCCAGCAGCGTAGTTCCTGTGCTCCAACTGGACGGCTACACCTTC.

The CDR3 loop is CASSFRGPSNYGYTF. CDR3 DNA sequence: TGTGCCAGCAGTTTCAGGGGCCCTTCTAACTATGGCTACACCTTC. J is TRBJ1-2 and V is TRBV27, with TRBD1 as a possible D gene (6 bases). The CDR3 totals 15 residues. Germline V CDR1 and CDR2: MNHEY, SMNVEV (reference sequence). The V gene lost 3 bases and the J gene lost 0 bases, with 11 bases spanning the gap.

The chain has TRBV18 and TRBJ2-3; D is undetermined. This CDR3 region has 13 residues. Germline loops: CDR1 KGHSH, CDR2 LQKENI. V lost 1 base and J 4 bases, leaving 6 bases between the germline ends. In nucleotides, the CDR3 is TGTGCCAGCTCACCACTGGCAGCAGATACGCAGTATTTT. Translation gives CASSPLAADTQYF.

This clone was observed a few times. The genes are TRBV29-1 and TRBJ2-3, with D possibly being TRBD1 (5 bases). V gave up 6 bases and J gave up 1 base, with 11 bases separating them. The CDR3 contains 13 residues. From germline, CDR1 is SQVTM and CDR2 ANQGSEA. CDR3 sequence reads: CSVQVTGTDTQYF. The CDR3 DNA reads TGCAGCGTACAGGTGACGGGCACAGATACGCAGTATTTT.